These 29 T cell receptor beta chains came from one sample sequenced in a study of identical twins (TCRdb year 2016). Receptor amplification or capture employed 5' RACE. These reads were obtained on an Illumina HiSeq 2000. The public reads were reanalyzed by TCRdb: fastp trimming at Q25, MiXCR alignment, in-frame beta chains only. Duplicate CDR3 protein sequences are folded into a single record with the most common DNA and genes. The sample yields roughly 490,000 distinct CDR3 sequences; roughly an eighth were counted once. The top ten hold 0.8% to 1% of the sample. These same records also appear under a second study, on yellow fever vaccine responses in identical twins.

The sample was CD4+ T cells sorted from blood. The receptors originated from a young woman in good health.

CDR3 bases: TGTGCCAGCACCCTAGCGGAGGCTTTTGGCGGGGAGCTGTTTTTT. Amino acid sequence: CASTLAEAFGGELFF. V is TRBV2 and J is TRBJ2-2; the match to TRBD2 covers 7 bases. Unmatched junction bases numbered 12, after V lost 7 bases and J lost 7 bases. This CDR3 is 15 amino acids long. In germline, CDR1 is SNHLY, CDR2 FYNNEI. Full variable domain (missing parts from reference TRBV2 and TRBJ2-2): EPEVTQTPSHQVTQMGQEVILRCVPISNHLYFYWYRQILGQKVEFLVSFYNNEISEKSEIFDDQFSVERPDGSNFTLKIRSTKLEDSAMYFCASTLAEAFGGELFFGEGSRLTVL.

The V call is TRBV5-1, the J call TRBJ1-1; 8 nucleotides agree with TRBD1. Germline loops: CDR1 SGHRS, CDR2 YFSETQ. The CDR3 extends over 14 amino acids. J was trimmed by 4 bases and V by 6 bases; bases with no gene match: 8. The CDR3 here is CASKTGAGGTEAFF. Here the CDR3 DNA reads TGCGCCAGCAAGACAGGGGCAGGAGGCACTGAAGCTTTCTTT.

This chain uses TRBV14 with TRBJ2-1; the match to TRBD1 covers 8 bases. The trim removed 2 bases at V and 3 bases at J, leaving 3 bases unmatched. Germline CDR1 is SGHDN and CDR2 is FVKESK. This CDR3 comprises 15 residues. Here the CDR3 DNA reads TGTGCCAGCAGCCAACTCGGACAGGGCTACAATGAGCAGTTCTTC. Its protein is CASSQLGQGYNEQFF.

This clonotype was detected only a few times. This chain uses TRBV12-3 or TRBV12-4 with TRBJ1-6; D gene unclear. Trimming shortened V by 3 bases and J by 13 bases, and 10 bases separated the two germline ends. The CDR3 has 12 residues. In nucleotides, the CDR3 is TGTGCCAGCAGTTTTAACCTCTCGCCCCTCCACTTT. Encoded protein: CASSFNLSPLHF.

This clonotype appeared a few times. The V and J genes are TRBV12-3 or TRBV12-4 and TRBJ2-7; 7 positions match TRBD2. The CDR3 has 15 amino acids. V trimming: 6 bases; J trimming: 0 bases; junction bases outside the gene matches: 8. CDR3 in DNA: TGTGCCAGCAGCGCGCTGGCGGGGGTCTCCTACGAGCAGTACTTC. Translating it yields CASSALAGVSYEQYF.

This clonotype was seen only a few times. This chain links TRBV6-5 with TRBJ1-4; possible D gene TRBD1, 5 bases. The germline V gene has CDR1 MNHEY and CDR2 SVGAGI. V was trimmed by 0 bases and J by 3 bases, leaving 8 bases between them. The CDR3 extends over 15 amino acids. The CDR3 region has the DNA TGTGCCAGCAGTTACTCGCTAGGGGCTAATGAAAAACTGTTTTTT. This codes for CASSYSLGANEKLFF.

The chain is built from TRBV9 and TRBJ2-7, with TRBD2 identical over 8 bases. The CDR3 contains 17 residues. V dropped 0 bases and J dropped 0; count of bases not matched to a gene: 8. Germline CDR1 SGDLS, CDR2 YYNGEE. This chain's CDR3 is CASSVGGAGVSSYEQYF. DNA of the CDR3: TGTGCCAGCAGCGTAGGGGGAGCGGGGGTGAGCTCCTACGAGCAGTACTTC.

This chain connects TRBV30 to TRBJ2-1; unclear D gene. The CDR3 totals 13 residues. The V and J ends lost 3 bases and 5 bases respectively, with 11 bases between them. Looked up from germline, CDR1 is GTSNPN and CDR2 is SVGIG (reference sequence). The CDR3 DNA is TGTGCCTGGAGCCCGCCGGCGGACAATGAGCAGTTCTTC. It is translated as CAWSPPADNEQFF.

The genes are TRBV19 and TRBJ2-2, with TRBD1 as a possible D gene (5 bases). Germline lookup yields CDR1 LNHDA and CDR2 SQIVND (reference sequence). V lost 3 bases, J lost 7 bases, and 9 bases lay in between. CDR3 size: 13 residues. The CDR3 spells CASSMKGYGELFF. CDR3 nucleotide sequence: TGTGCCAGTAGTATGAAGGGGTACGGGGAGCTGTTTTTT.

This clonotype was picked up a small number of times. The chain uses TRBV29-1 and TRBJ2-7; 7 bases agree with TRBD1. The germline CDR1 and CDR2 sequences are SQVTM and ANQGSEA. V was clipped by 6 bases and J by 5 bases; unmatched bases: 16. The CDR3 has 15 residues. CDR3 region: CSVGQAGFPGDEQYF. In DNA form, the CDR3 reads TGCAGCGTAGGACAGGCTGGGTTCCCCGGGGACGAGCAGTACTTC.

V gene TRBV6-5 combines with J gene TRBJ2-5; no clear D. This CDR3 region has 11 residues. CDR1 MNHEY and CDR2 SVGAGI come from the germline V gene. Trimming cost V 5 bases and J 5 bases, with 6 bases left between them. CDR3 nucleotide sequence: TGTGCCAGCAGTCAGCTGGAGACCCAGTACTTC. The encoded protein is CASSQLETQYF.

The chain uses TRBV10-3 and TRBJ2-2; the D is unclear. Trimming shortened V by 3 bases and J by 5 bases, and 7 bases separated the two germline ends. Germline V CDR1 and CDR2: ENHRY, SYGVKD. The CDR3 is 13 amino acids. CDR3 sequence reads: CAISEVGTGELFF. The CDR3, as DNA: TGTGCCATCAGTGAAGTAGGGACCGGGGAGCTGTTTTTT.

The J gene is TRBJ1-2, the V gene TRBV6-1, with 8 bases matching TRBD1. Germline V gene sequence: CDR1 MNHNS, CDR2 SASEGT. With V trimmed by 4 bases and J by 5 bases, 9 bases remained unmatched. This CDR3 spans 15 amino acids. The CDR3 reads CASSASQGARYGYTF. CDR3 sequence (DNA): TGTGCCAGCAGTGCGTCGCAGGGGGCGCGGTATGGCTACACCTTC.

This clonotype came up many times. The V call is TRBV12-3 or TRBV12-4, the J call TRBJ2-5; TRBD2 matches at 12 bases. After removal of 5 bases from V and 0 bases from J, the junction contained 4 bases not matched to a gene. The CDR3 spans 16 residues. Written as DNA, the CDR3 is TGTGCCAGCAGTAACCGACTAGCGGGGGACCAAGAGACCCAGTACTTC. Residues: CASSNRLAGDQETQYF.

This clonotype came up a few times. Here the CDR3 reads CASSSTGEKTQYF. In DNA form, the CDR3 reads TGTGCCAGCAGCTCGACAGGGGAGAAGACCCAGTACTTC. The rearrangement links TRBV7-3 to TRBJ2-5, with 8 bases lining up with TRBD1. The CDR3 has 13 amino acids. Per germline, CDR1 SGHTA and CDR2 FQGTGA. The V and J ends lost 4 bases and 6 bases, in that order; junction bases with no gene match: 4.

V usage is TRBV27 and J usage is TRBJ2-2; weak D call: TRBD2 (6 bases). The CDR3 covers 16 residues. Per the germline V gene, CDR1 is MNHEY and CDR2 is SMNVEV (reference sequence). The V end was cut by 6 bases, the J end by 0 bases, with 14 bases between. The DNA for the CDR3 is TGTGCCAGCAGGCGTCCGGGGGATTCGAACACCGGGGAGCTGTTTTTT. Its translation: CASRRPGDSNTGELFF.

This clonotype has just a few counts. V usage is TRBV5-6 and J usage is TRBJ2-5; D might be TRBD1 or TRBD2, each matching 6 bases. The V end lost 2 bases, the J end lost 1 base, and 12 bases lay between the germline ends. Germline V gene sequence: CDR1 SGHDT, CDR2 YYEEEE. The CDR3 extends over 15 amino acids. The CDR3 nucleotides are TGTGCCAGCAGCTTCCGGGGGCTAGGCCAAGAGACCCAGTACTTC. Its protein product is CASSFRGLGQETQYF.

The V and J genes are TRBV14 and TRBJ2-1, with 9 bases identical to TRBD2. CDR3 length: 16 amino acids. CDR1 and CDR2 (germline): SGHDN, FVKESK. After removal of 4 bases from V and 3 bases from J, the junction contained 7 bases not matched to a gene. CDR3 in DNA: TGTGCCAGCAGCCCGAAGAGCGGGAGGAACTACAATGAGCAGTTCTTC. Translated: CASSPKSGRNYNEQFF.

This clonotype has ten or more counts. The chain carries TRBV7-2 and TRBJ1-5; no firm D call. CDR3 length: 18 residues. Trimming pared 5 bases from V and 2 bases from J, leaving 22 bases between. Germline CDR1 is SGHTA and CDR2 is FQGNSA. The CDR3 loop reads CASSALSHMGDGNQPQHF. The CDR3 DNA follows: TGTGCCAGCAGCGCCCTGAGCCACATGGGCGATGGCAATCAGCCCCAGCATTTT. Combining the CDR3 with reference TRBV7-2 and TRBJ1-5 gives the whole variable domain GAGVSQSPSNKVTEKGKDVELRCDPISGHTALYWYRQSLGQGLEFLIYFQGNSAPDKSGLPSDRFSAERTGGSVSTLTIQRTQQEDSAVYLCASSALSHMGDGNQPQHFGDGTRLSIL.

The CDR3 sequence is CASKPGKSYEQYF. The CDR3 DNA sequence: TGTGCCAGCAAACCGGGGAAATCCTACGAGCAGTACTTC. This chain links TRBV6-1 with TRBJ2-7; perhaps TRBD2 as D (5 bases). The CDR3 spans 13 residues. V lost 7 bases and J lost 1, with 11 bases in between. In germline, CDR1 is MNHNS, CDR2 SASEGT.

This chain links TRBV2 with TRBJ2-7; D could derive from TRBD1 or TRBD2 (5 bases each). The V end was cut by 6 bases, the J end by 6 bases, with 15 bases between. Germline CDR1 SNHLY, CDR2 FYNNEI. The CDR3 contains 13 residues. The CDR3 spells CASSPGRIIEQYF. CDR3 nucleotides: TGTGCCAGCAGCCCGGGACGGATTATCGAGCAGTACTTC.

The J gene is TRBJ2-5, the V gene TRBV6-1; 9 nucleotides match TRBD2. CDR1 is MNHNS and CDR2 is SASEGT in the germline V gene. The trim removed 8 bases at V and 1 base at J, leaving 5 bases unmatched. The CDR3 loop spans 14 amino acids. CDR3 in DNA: TGTGCCAGCGTAAGCGGGGGGCCCCAAGAGACCCAGTACTTC. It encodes CASVSGGPQETQYF.

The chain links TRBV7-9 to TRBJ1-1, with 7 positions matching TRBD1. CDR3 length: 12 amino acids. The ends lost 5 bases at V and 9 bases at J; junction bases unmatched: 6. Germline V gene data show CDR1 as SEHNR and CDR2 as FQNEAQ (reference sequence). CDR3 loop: CASSLTGMQAFF. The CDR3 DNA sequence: TGTGCCAGCAGCCTGACAGGGATGCAAGCTTTCTTT. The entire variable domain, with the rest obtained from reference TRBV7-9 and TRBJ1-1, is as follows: DTGVSQNPRHKITKRGQNVTFRCDPISEHNRLYWYRQTLGQGPEFLTYFQNEAQLEKSRLLSDRFSAERPKGSFSTLEIQRTEQGDSAMYLCASSLTGMQAFFGQGTRLTVV.

CDR3 in DNA: TGTGCCAGCAGCCCGAGGGAGACTAGCGGCAAAGAGACCCAGTACTTC. Its translation is CASSPRETSGKETQYF. The gene calls are TRBV7-8 and TRBJ2-5, with TRBD2 matching 9 bases. CDR3 length: 16 residues. The germline V gene has CDR1 SGHVS and CDR2 FQNEAQ. V shed 5 bases, J shed 3 bases, and the junction held 10 bases outside the gene matches.

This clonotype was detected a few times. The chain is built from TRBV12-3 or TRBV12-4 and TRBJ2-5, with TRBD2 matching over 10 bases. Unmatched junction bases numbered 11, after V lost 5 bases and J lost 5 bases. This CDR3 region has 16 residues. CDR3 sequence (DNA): TGTGCCAGCAGTCTAAGCATAGCGGGGGGCCCCGAGACCCAGTACTTC. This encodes CASSLSIAGGPETQYF.

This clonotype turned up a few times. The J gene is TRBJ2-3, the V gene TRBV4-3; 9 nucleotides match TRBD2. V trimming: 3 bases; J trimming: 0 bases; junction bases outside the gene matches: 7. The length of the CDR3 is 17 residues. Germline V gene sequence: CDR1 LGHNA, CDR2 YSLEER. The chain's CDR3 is CASSHLSGSGSTDTQYF. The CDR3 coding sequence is TGCGCCAGCAGCCACCTTAGCGGGAGCGGGAGCACAGATACGCAGTATTTT.

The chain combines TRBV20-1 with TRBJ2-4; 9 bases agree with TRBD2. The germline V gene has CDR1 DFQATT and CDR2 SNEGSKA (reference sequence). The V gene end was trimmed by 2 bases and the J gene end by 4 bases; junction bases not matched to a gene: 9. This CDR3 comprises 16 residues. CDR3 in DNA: TGCAGTGCTAGACCCCCGGGACTAGCCGAAAAAAACATTCAGTACTTC. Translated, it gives CSARPPGLAEKNIQYF.

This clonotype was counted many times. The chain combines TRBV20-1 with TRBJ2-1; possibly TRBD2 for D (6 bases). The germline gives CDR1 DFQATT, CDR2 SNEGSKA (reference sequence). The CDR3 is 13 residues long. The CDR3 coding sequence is TGCAGCTATGGACTAAGGTCCTACAATGAGCAGTTCTTC. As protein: CSYGLRSYNEQFF.

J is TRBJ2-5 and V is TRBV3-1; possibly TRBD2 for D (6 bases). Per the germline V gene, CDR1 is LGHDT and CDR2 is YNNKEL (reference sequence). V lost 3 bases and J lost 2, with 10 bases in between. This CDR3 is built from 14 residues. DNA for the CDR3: TGTGCCAGCAGCCAGGCGGGACTGCAAGAGACCCAGTACTTC. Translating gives CASSQAGLQETQYF.